This T cell receptor (beta chain) was sequenced in a study of blood T cell repertoires in COVID-19. On the study more broadly: Acute and convalescent COVID-19 samples came from the United States, Italy and Spain. PBMCs, B-cell-depleted T cells, or T cells were the source of the cDNA or gDNA that made up the material.

In the original processing: How many nucleated cells were present was estimated from reference gene primer amplification. Measured with immunoSEQ multiplex PCR; TCRdb has only the in-frame clones, and not every one. That table is the source of V, J and clone size, and D and trimming were worked out from the DNA. In the table there are more than 200,000 clones, approximately 88% of which are singletons. Germline-derived CDR1 and CDR2 are MNHEY and SVGAGI. There are 14 residues in the CDR3. V was clipped by 0 bases and J by 5 bases, with 10 bases between them. The TCR comes from a man aged 40-50 years with acute or convalescent COVID-19. The sequenced sample was peripheral blood. The chain couples TRBV6-5 to TRBJ1-2; D possibly corresponds to TRBD1 (5 bases). The CDR3 bases are TGTGCCAGCAGTTACTCTCCCGCAGGGTATGGCTACACCTTC. Translated, it gives CASSYSPAGYGYTF.